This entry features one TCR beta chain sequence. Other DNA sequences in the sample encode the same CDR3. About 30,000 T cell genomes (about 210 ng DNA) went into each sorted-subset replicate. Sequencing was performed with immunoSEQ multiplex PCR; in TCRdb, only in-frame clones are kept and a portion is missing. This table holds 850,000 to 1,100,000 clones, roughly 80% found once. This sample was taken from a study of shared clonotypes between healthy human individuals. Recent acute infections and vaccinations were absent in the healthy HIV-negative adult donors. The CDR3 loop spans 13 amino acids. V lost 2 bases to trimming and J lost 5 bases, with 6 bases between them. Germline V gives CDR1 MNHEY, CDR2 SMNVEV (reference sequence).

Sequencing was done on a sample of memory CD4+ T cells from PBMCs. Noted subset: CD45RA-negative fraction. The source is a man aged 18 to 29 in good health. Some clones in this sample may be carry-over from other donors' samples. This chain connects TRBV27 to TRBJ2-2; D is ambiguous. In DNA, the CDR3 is TGTGCCAGCAGTTTACGAGAGACCGGGGAGCTGTTTTTT. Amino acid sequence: CASSLRETGELFF.